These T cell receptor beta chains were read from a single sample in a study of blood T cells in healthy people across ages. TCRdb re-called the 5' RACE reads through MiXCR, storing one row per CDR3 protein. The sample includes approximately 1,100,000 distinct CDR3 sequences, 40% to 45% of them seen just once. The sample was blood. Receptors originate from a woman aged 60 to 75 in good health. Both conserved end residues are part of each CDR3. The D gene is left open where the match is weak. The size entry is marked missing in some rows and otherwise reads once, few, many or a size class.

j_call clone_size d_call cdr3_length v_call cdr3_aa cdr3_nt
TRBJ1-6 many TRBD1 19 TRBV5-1 CASSRGQGGNSAYNSPLHF TGCGCCAGCAGCCGAGGACAGGGGGGGAACTCCGCCTATAATTCACCCCTCCACTTT
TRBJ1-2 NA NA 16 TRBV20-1 CSASPYRVATNYGYTF TGCAGTGCTAGTCCATACCGGGTTGCGACTAACTATGGCTACACCTTC
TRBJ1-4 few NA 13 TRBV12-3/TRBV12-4 CASSFNRDEKLFF TGTGCCAGCAGTTTTAACAGGGATGAAAAACTGTTTTTT
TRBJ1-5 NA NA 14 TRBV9 CASSVGQSHQPQHF TGTGCCAGCAGCGTAGGGCAGAGTCATCAGCCCCAGCATTTT
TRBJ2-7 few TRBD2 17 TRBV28 CASSILAGGTSSYEQYF TGTGCCAGCTCAATCCTAGCGGGAGGGACAAGCTCCTACGAGCAGTACTTC
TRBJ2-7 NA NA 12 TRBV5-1 CPSSPGFHEQYF TGCCCCAGCAGCCCCGGGTTCCACGAGCAGTACTTC
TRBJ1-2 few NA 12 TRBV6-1 CASSELGYGYTF TGTGCCAGCAGTGAATTGGGGTATGGCTACACCTTC
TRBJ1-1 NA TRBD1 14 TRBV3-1 CASSSTGVFTEAFF TGTGCCAGCAGTTCTACAGGGGTCTTCACTGAAGCTTTCTTT
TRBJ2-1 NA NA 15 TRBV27 CASSFDRWGDGTQFF TGTGCCAGCAGTTTTGACCGGTGGGGAGACGGGACCCAGTTCTTC
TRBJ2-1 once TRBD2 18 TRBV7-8 CASRSGTSGSSSYNEQFF TGTGCCAGCAGATCCGGGACTAGCGGGTCGAGCTCCTACAATGAGCAGTTCTTC
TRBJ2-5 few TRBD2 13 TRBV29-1 CSVLVAGWGTQYF TGCAGCGTTTTAGTAGCGGGGTGGGGGACCCAGTACTTC